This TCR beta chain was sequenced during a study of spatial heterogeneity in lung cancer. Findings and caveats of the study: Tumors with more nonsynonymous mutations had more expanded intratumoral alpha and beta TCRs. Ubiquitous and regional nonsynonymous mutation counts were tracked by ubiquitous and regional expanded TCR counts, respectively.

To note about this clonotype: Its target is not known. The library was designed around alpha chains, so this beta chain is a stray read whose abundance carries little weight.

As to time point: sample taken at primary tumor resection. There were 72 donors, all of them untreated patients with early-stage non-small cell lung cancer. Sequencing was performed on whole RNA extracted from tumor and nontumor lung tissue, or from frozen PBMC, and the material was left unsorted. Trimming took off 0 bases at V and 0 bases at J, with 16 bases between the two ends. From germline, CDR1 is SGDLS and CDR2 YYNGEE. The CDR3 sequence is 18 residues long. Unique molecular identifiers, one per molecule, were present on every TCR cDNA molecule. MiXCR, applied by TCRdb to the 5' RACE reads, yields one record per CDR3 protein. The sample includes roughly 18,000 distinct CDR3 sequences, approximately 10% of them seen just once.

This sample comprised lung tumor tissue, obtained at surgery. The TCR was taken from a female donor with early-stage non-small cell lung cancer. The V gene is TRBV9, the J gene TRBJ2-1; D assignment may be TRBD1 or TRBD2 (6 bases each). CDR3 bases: TGTGCCAGCAGCGTAGAGGAAGACAGGAGGGGCTCCTACAATGAGCAGTTCTTC. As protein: CASSVEEDRRGSYNEQFF.